A single sample is the source of the 11 T cell receptor beta chains below, sequenced in a study of tumor-infiltrating lymphocytes in oesophageal squamous cell carcinoma. TCRdb itself ran the PCR reads through MiXCR, one entry per CDR3 protein. This table has some 14,000 distinct CDR3 sequences, approximately 51% appearing once. Sequencing was done on a sample of blood. Source of these receptors: a male donor with esophageal squamous cell carcinoma.

The chain carries TRBV10-3 and TRBJ2-5, with 12 bases identical to TRBD2. TRBJ2-1 matches the DNA end more closely, so the J call is doubtful. The CDR3 consists of 15 residues. CDR1 ENHRY and CDR2 SYGVKD come from the germline V gene. The CDR3 DNA reads as TGTGCCATCAGGACGACTAGCGGGAGTTACAATGAGCAGTTCTTC. Amino acid sequence: CAIRTTSGSYNEQFF.

A remark on this clonotype: A much larger clone sits a single nucleotide away, making a read error possible. This chain connects TRBV3-1 to TRBJ2-5; D might be TRBD1 or TRBD2, each matching 6 bases. V lost 4 bases and J lost 6, with 18 bases in between. The CDR3 contains 15 residues. From germline, CDR1 is LGHDT and CDR2 YNNKEL (reference sequence). The CDR3, as DNA: TGTGCCAGCAGCCGAGAGGACCAGGGGAGGAAGACCCAGTACTTC. This translates into CASSREDQGRKTQYF.

There are a few counts of this clonotype. This chain connects TRBV7-3 to TRBJ2-4; D is possibly TRBD2 (6 bases). The J call is uncertain, as TRBJ2-7 better fits the DNA end. In germline, CDR1 is SGHTA, CDR2 FQGTGA. The CDR3 is made up of 13 amino acids. The CDR3 loop reads CASSLTHGGEQYF. DNA of the CDR3: TGTGCCAGCAGCTTAACCCACGGGGGCGAGCAGTACTTC.

The chain has TRBV27 and TRBJ2-3, with D unresolved. The J call may be mistaken, given a closer DNA end match to TRBJ2-5. The CDR3 contains 12 residues. Germline lookup yields CDR1 MNHEY and CDR2 SMNVEV (reference sequence). The CDR3 is CATRQELGTQYF. CDR3 nucleotides: TGTGCCACCCGCCAGGAGTTGGGGACCCAGTACTTC.

Notes on this clonotype: It may be a read error: a sequence one base away is much more abundant. The chain has TRBV18 and TRBJ2-5; 13 nucleotides align to TRBD2. The CDR3 has 18 residues. With V trimmed by 3 bases and J by 11 bases, 18 bases remained unmatched. Germline values: CDR1 KGHSH, CDR2 LQKENI. The CDR3, as DNA: TGTGCCAGCTCACCGAATCAGGGGACTAGCGGGGACCACAATGAGCAGTACTTC. Amino acid sequence: CASSPNQGTSGDHNEQYF.

V gene TRBV7-3 combines with J gene TRBJ2-7, with TRBD1 identical over 10 bases. The J call may not be correct, given that the DNA end is closer to TRBJ2-1. The CDR3 loop spans 15 amino acids. CDR1 and CDR2 (germline): SGHTA, FQGTGA. The CDR3 nucleotides are TGTGCCAGCAGCTCGACAGGGGGCCCCTACAATGAGCAGTTCTTC. It yields the protein CASSSTGGPYNEQFF.

The chain recombines TRBV6-2 or TRBV6-3 with TRBJ2-3; D may be TRBD1 or TRBD2 (5 bases each). With the DNA end fitting TRBJ2-7 better, the J assignment may be wrong. The CDR3 totals 12 residues. Germline CDR1 and CDR2: MNHEY and SVGEGT. The CDR3 sequence: CASRRGPYEQYF. DNA for the CDR3: TGTGCCAGCCGACGGGGACCCTACGAGCAGTACTTC.

The V and J genes are TRBV10-2 and TRBJ2-1, with 7 bases identical to TRBD2. The CDR3 runs to 14 residues. CDR1 is WSHSY, CDR2 SAAADI, per germline. After removal of 6 bases from V and 6 bases from J, the junction contained 8 bases not matched to a gene. In DNA, the CDR3 is TGCGCCAGCAGACTAAGCGGGATGGCCAATGAGCAGTTCTTC. Protein: CASRLSGMANEQFF.

This clonotype was recorded at least ten times. V is TRBV7-2 and J is TRBJ2-1; 9 bases map to TRBD2. CDR1 and CDR2 from the germline V gene are SGHTA and FQGNSA. After removal of 4 bases from V and 4 bases from J, the junction contained 5 bases not matched to a gene. The CDR3 contains 15 residues. CDR3 nucleotides: TGTGCCAGCAGCTCCGTAGCGGGGGATTACAATGAGCAGTTCTTC. Translated: CASSSVAGDYNEQFF.

V gene TRBV12-3 or TRBV12-4 combines with J gene TRBJ1-1; 8 bases map to TRBD1. J lost 4 bases, V lost 5 bases, and 15 bases had no gene match. This CDR3 has 17 amino acids. CDR3 nucleotide sequence: TGTGCCAGCAGTCCTGGACAGGGCGTGTATCTGGGCACTGAAGCTTTCTTT. This translates into CASSPGQGVYLGTEAFF.

This clonotype was detected many times. This chain joins TRBV24-1 and TRBJ1-5, with D hard to call. Germline lookup yields CDR1 KGHDR and CDR2 SFDVKD. The CDR3 spans 13 residues. V dropped 5 bases and J dropped 5 bases, with 9 bases sitting between them. CDR3 nucleotide sequence: TGTGCCACCAGTGGTTCGACCGATCAGCCCCAGCATTTT. This sequence encodes CATSGSTDQPQHF.